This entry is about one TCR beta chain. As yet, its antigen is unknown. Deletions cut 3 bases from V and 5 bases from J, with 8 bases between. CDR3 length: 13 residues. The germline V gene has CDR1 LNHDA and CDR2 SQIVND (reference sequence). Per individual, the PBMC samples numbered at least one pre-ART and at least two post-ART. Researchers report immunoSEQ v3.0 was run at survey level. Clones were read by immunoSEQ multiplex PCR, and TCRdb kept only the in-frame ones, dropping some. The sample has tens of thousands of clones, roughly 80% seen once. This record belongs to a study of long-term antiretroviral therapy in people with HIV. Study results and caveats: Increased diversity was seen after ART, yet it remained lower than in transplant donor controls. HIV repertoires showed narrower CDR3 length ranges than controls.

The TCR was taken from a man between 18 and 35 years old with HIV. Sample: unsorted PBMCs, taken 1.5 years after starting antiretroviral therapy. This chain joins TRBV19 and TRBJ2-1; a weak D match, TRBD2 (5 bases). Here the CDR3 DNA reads TGTGCCAGTAGTATCCCCGGGAACAATGAGCAGTTCTTC. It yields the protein CASSIPGNNEQFF.